This T cell receptor (beta chain) was found in a study of blood T cell repertoires in COVID-19 (dated by TCRdb to about 2020). With respect to the entire study: Samples covering the acute and convalescent phases of COVID-19 were provided by collaborators in the United States, Italy and Spain. Samples came from the ongoing ImmuneRACE study (first 160 participants) plus 1,254 subjects from 6 global collaborators. A de-identified subject ID, COVID-19 status, age in years and sex were almost always included in the sample metadata. Where available, HLA class I and class II types were obtained from metadata supplied by the sample provider rather than from assay-based typing. The material from the prospective study consisted of cDNA or gDNA derived from T cells, B-cell-depleted T cells, or PBMCs. The repertoires were released in a freely available public database intended as a resource for research on the immune response to SARS-CoV-2. Deeply sampled blood TCRbeta repertoires from subjects exposed to, actively infected with, or recovered from COVID-19 were included in the dataset. General findings and caveats noted by the study authors: Clinical and demographic metadata were provided uncurated, with the amount varying by source and participant.

In regard to this clone: Its antigen specificity is not known. No base-level quality is on record; no much larger clone is a single base apart.

The CDR3 goes from the cysteine to the phenylalanine over 14 residues. CDR3 DNA is the only sequence kept; it has 42 bases, read in frame from the first base. CDR1 and CDR2 are read off the germline V gene as SGHRS and YFSETQ. V loses 7 bases at its end and J loses 6 bases; junction bases beyond the gene matches: 13. Whole blood was collected in K2EDTA tubes by collaborating institutions according to the institutions' own protocols. For TCRbeta analysis, collaborator samples were shipped as frozen whole blood, as isolated PBMCs, or as DNA extracted from either sample type. The immunoSEQ Assay, a bias-controlled multiplex PCR, was used to amplify TCRbeta CDR3 regions from genomic DNA. Under the source paper's analysis protocol: The number of nucleated cells in each sample was estimated from the amplification of reference gene primers within the assay. To quantify the absolute abundance of each unique TCRbeta CDR3 rearrangement, sequence reads were collapsed and filtered. For each sample, productive Simpson clonality was calculated by taking the square root of Simpson's diversity index across productive rearrangements. Entries here come from immuneACCESS through TCRdb and include only in-frame sequences with V and J called. Some clones fail to appear in such tables; in the studies checked, an unresolved V gene covers under half of the shortfall, and the cause of the remainder is unknown. The V and J calls and clone size come from that table; D and trimming were worked out from the DNA. Counted in this sample were roughly 30,000 clones; 68% of them appeared once. Together, the top ten hold around 16% of the sample.

The sequenced material came from peripheral blood. The sequence was obtained from a human donor in a cohort sampled during active COVID-19. The chain couples TRBV5-1 to TRBJ2-7; 7 junctional bases match TRBD2. CDR3 loop: CASGEAGEYGEQYF. The sequence in DNA is TGCGCCAGCGGCGAGGCGGGGGAATACGGCGAGCAGTACTTC.